The 25 T cell receptor beta chains in this list originate from one sample, sequenced in a study of cytomegalovirus exposure and HLA in healthy donors. The study ran its PCR with 60 Vbeta and 13 Jbeta primers. Clones were sequenced by immunoSEQ multiplex PCR, and TCRdb holds only the in-frame ones, with some missing. The sample has 120,000 or so clones; about three quarters are singletons. Sequenced: PBMCs. The origin of the receptors is a man under 40 in good health and CMV-seronegative.

The chain links TRBV5-5 to TRBJ1-4; tentative D call: TRBD1 (5 bases). CDR1 and CDR2 from the germline V gene are SGHKS and YYEKEE (reference sequence). Trimming took off 0 bases at V and 7 bases at J, with 10 bases between the two ends. This CDR3 has 14 residues. Here the CDR3 reads CASSLGGAGEKLFF. The CDR3, as DNA: TGTGCCAGCAGCTTGGGCGGGGCGGGTGAAAAACTGTTTTTT.

The chain joins TRBV5-1 to TRBJ1-2; 8 bases fit TRBD1. From germline, CDR1 is SGHRS and CDR2 YFSETQ. The CDR3 runs to 14 residues. Losses at the gene ends were 3 bases for V and 8 bases for J; bases not matched to a gene: 9. The CDR3 DNA reads TGCGCCAGCAGCTACCCCGACAGGGGTACGGGCTACACCTTC. It yields the protein CASSYPDRGTGYTF.

The sample holds a few counts of this clone. The rearrangement links TRBV29-1 to TRBJ2-1; 10 bases are a match to TRBD2. The CDR3 consists of 15 residues. With 2 bases clipped from V and 1 base from J, the junction kept 2 bases outside the gene matches. From germline, CDR1 is SQVTM and CDR2 ANQGSEA. The chain's CDR3 is CSVESSGSSYNEQFF. Here the CDR3 DNA reads TGCAGCGTTGAATCTAGCGGGAGTTCCTACAATGAGCAGTTCTTC.

This chain links TRBV5-1 with TRBJ1-1; possible D gene TRBD1, 6 bases. V lost 5 bases and J lost 5, with 16 bases in between. The length of the CDR3 is 14 residues. The germline V gene has CDR1 SGHRS and CDR2 YFSETQ. The chain's CDR3 is CASSIHRVGTEAFF. The CDR3 nucleotides read TGCGCCAGCAGTATCCACAGGGTGGGGACTGAAGCTTTCTTT.

The chain has TRBV15 and TRBJ1-3, with a tentative D call TRBD1 (6 bases). CDR3 size: 15 residues. Germline V gene lookup returns CDR1 LNHNV and CDR2 YYDKDF (reference sequence). V was cut by 0 bases and J by 5 bases, with 11 bases left in between. CDR3 bases: TGTGCCACCAGCAGAGATGGTACAGGGAGAAACACCATATATTTT. Translated: CATSRDGTGRNTIYF.

The gene calls are TRBV13 and TRBJ2-7, with a tentative D call TRBD2 (5 bases). Germline V gene lookup returns CDR1 PRHDT and CDR2 FYEKMQ (reference sequence). This CDR3 is built from 12 residues. Trimming cost V 5 bases and J 10 bases, with 15 bases left between them. CDR3 DNA sequence: TGTGCCAGCAGCCCCAGCGGAGCCGACCAGTACTTC. This gives the protein CASSPSGADQYF. Supplemented by reference TRBV13 and TRBJ2-7, the full variable domain reads AAGVIQSPRHLIKEKRETATLKCYPIPRHDTVYWYQQGPGQDPQFLISFYEKMQSDKGSIPDRFSAQQFSDYHSELNMSSLELGDSALYFCASSPSGADQYFGPGTRLTVT.

The gene calls are TRBV4-1 and TRBJ1-1; no definite D call. Germline V gives CDR1 MGHRA, CDR2 YSYEKL. Trimming stripped 4 bases from V and 7 bases from J, with 13 bases between. This CDR3 is built from 13 residues. The CDR3 DNA sequence: TGCGCCAGCAGCCCACCCCGGAGTGGTGAAGCTTTCTTT. Protein: CASSPPRSGEAFF.

The chain is built from TRBV27 and TRBJ1-2, with TRBD1 matching 10 bases. Germline CDR1 reads MNHEY; CDR2 reads SMNVEV (reference sequence). CDR3 length: 13 amino acids. J lost 6 bases, V lost 6 bases, and 4 bases had no gene match. The CDR3 loop reads CASSRQGADGYTF. CDR3 DNA sequence: TGTGCCAGCAGCCGACAGGGGGCCGATGGCTACACCTTC.

This rearrangement joins TRBV6-1 to TRBJ1-5; 7 bases fit TRBD1. Trimming cost V 2 bases and J 2 bases; bases outside gene matches: 0. This CDR3 is 14 amino acids long. CDR1 is MNHNS, CDR2 SASEGT, per germline. Here the CDR3 DNA reads TGTGCCAGCAGTGAAACAGGGGGCAATCAGCCCCAGCATTTT. Its protein is CASSETGGNQPQHF.

V gene TRBV19 combines with J gene TRBJ1-2; 7 nucleotides line up with TRBD1. Trimming removed 4 bases from V and 0 bases from J; junction bases left unmatched: 5. Per germline, CDR1 LNHDA and CDR2 SQIVND (reference sequence). This CDR3 spans 15 amino acids. The CDR3 is CASSTSGTANYGYTF. As DNA, the CDR3 is TGTGCCAGTAGTACATCCGGGACAGCTAACTATGGCTACACCTTC.

This clone has a handful of counts. This chain connects TRBV29-1 to TRBJ2-7; D is unresolved. V lost 6 bases and J 1 base, leaving 13 bases between the germline ends. This CDR3 contains 13 residues. Germline V CDR1 and CDR2: SQVTM, ANQGSEA. The CDR3 here is CSVLGGTSYEQYF. The CDR3 DNA follows: TGCAGCGTCCTAGGTGGCACTTCCTACGAGCAGTACTTC.

The V and J genes are TRBV10-3 and TRBJ2-1; the match to TRBD1 covers 8 bases. CDR3 length equals 13 residues. After removal of 6 bases from V and 7 bases from J, the junction contained 5 bases not matched to a gene. Germline values: CDR1 ENHRY, CDR2 SYGVKD. This CDR3 is CAIRRTGLNEQFF. The CDR3 DNA reads TGTGCCATCAGGCGGACAGGGCTGAATGAGCAGTTCTTC.

The chain carries TRBV5-1 and TRBJ1-4; 10 nucleotides line up with TRBD1. Per germline, CDR1 SGHRS and CDR2 YFSETQ. This CDR3 contains 14 residues. The junction had 3 bases not matched to a gene; V was cut back by 4 bases and J by 6 bases. Written as DNA, the CDR3 is TGCGCCAGCAGCAGGGACAGGGGATATGAAAAACTGTTTTTT. As protein: CASSRDRGYEKLFF.

The chain combines TRBV6-1 with TRBJ1-5; D gene unclear. Germline CDR1 reads MNHNS; CDR2 reads SASEGT. V lost 2 bases and J lost 4, with 12 bases in between. This CDR3 has 15 amino acids. The CDR3, as DNA: TGTGCCAGCAGTGAATCGGCAGCCGGGAATCAGCCCCAGCATTTT. This gives the protein CASSESAAGNQPQHF.

The gene calls are TRBV7-9 and TRBJ1-1; D possibly corresponds to TRBD1 (6 bases). The germline V and J ends were trimmed by 11 bases and 0 bases, with 13 bases remaining between them. Germline values: CDR1 SEHNR, CDR2 FQNEAQ (reference sequence). The CDR3 runs to 13 residues. Written as DNA, the CDR3 is TGTGCCGGGGGGGACACCGTGAACACTGAAGCTTTCTTT. This translates into CAGGDTVNTEAFF. Together with reference TRBV7-9 and TRBJ1-1, the CDR3 gives the full variable domain: DTGVSQNPRHKITKRGQNVTFRCDPISEHNRLYWYRQTLGQGPEFLTYFQNEAQLEKSRLLSDRFSAERPKGSFSTLEIQRTEQGDSAMYLCAGGDTVNTEAFFGQGTRLTVV.

The J gene is TRBJ2-5, the V gene TRBV23-1; the D is unclear. TRBV23-1 is placed among ORFs of uncertain function. The CDR3 is made up of 18 amino acids. With 4 bases removed from V and 5 bases from J, the gap between germline ends came to 26 bases. CDR3 bases: TGCGCCAGCAGTCCTTGCTTGTGGCCGTGCACGTATTCGGAGACCCAGTACTTC. It specifies CASSPCLWPCTYSETQYF.

This clone has just a few counts. This chain joins TRBV5-1 and TRBJ1-1; TRBD1 matches 7 bases. The CDR3 length is 12 residues. The trim removed 10 bases at V and 1 base at J, leaving 4 bases unmatched. The germline V gene has CDR1 SGHRS and CDR2 YFSETQ. In DNA, the CDR3 is TGCGCCTGCCGACAGGGGAACACTGAAGCTTTCTTT. This translates into CACRQGNTEAFF.

The rearrangement uses TRBV27 and TRBJ2-6; 7 nucleotides line up with TRBD1. V dropped 5 bases and J dropped 2; count of bases not matched to a gene: 9. Germline values: CDR1 MNHEY, CDR2 SMNVEV (reference sequence). This CDR3 has 17 residues. For the CDR3, the DNA is TGTGCCAGCAGTCCGCGACAGGGAGCTCCTGGGGCCAACGTCCTGACTTTC. Its translation is CASSPRQGAPGANVLTF.

This clone has only one observation. The chain joins TRBV10-2 to TRBJ1-5; 7 positions agree with TRBD1. In germline, CDR1 is WSHSY, CDR2 SAAADI. There are 13 residues in the CDR3. J gave up 5 bases and V 6 bases, and 4 bases lay outside the gene matches. CDR3 sequence reads: CASSRDSYQPQHF. The DNA for the CDR3 is TGCGCCAGCAGCCGGGACAGCTATCAGCCCCAGCATTTT.

The V call is TRBV5-4, the J call TRBJ2-4, with 7 nucleotides matching TRBD2. The V gene end was trimmed by 1 base and the J gene end by 2 bases; junction bases not matched to a gene: 6. The germline V gene encodes CDR1 SGHNT and CDR2 YYREEE (reference sequence). CDR3 length: 16 amino acids. In DNA form, the CDR3 reads TGTGCCAGCAGCTTGTCAGCGGGGTCAACCAAAAACATTCAGTACTTC. Translating gives CASSLSAGSTKNIQYF.

V gene TRBV7-6 combines with J gene TRBJ2-3; 9 bases are shared with TRBD2. J gave up 5 bases and V 4 bases, and 7 bases lay outside the gene matches. CDR1 is SGHVS, CDR2 FNYEAQ, per germline. This CDR3 is built from 15 residues. The CDR3 reads CASSYSGGYGDTQYF. As DNA, the CDR3 is TGTGCCAGCAGCTACAGCGGGGGGTATGGAGATACGCAGTATTTT. The variable domain in full, with the rest retrieved from reference TRBV7-6 and TRBJ2-3, is GAGVSQSPRYKVTKRGQDVALRCDPISGHVSLYWYRQALGQGPEFLTYFNYEAQQDKSGLPNDRFSAERPEGSISTLTIQRTEQRDSAMYRCASSYSGGYGDTQYFGPGTRLTVL.

CDR3 in amino acids: CASSLEGGGPTGELFF. In DNA, the CDR3 is TGTGCCAGCAGCTTAGAAGGGGGAGGGCCCACCGGGGAGCTGTTTTTT. The chain joins TRBV7-9 to TRBJ2-2, with a tentative D call TRBD2 (7 bases). Trimming left V 1 base short and J 4 bases short, with 13 bases between. The CDR3 consists of 16 residues. The V gene's germline CDR1 is SEHNR and CDR2 FQNEAQ (reference sequence).

The chain couples TRBV6-1 to TRBJ2-3, with D possibly being TRBD2 (5 bases). V was pared by 8 bases and J by 5 bases, with 17 bases between. Germline loops: CDR1 MNHNS, CDR2 SASEGT. The CDR3 is made up of 14 amino acids. The CDR3 loop reads CASGGRGPRDTQYF. The CDR3 DNA reads as TGTGCCAGCGGTGGACGGGGTCCTCGAGATACGCAGTATTTT.

CDR3 region: CASSSSLGLAGGGVEQFF. CDR3 bases: TGTGCCAGCAGCTCGAGTCTTGGACTAGCGGGGGGCGGGGTTGAGCAGTTCTTC. The chain carries TRBV7-3 and TRBJ2-1; 14 nucleotides match TRBD2. This CDR3 is built from 18 residues. Trimming took 4 bases from V and 9 from J; bases not matched to a gene: 14. CDR1 and CDR2 (germline): SGHTA, FQGTGA.

V is TRBV29-1 and J is TRBJ2-3; D gene unclear. The germline gives CDR1 SQVTM, CDR2 ANQGSEA. The CDR3 loop spans 11 amino acids. V shed 6 bases and J shed 3 bases, with 7 bases lying between them. The CDR3 region is CSVEWTDTQYF. The DNA of the CDR3 is TGCAGCGTGGAGTGGACAGATACGCAGTATTTT.